This TCR beta chain comes out of a study of shared clonotypes between healthy human individuals. Produced via immunoSEQ multiplex PCR; TCRdb's table is partial and in-frame only. The sample gives nearly 1,000,000 clones, approximately 80% of which show up once; around 1.5% is in the top ten. V was pared by 3 bases and J by 3 bases, with 6 bases between. Germline loops: CDR1 SGHAT, CDR2 FQNNGV. The CDR3 is 14 residues long. The sequenced sample was memory CD4+ T cells sorted from blood. Subset noted: CD45RA-negative fraction. The source is a man aged 18-30 years in good health. This chain links TRBV11-2 with TRBJ2-6; D possibly matches TRBD1 or TRBD2 (5 bases each). The CDR3 here is CASSFGGGANVLTF. The CDR3, as DNA: TGTGCCAGCAGCTTTGGGGGTGGGGCCAACGTCCTGACTTTC.